The rows below give T cell receptor beta chains drawn from one sample of a study of cytomegalovirus exposure and HLA in healthy donors. Profiling relied on immunoSEQ multiplex PCR, and the TCRdb table lists in-frame clones only, not all of them. The sample has around 180,000 clones, 65% to 85% seen once. Sequencing was performed on PBMCs. The receptors originated from a man between 60 and 75 years old in good health and CMV-seronegative. Both conserved end residues are part of each CDR3. Fields, in order: D gene, V gene, CDR3 protein. A D gene is named only where the DNA matches it firmly.

d_gene: TRBD2; v_gene: TRBV5-1; CDR3aa: CASSLSGLAGGQETQYF
d_gene: TRBD2; v_gene: TRBV5-6; CDR3aa: CASSWGTSGGWNEQFF
d_gene: NA; v_gene: TRBV14; CDR3aa: CASSQSGRGINSPLHF
d_gene: TRBD1; v_gene: TRBV11-2; CDR3aa: CASSLVEQGAGYTF
d_gene: NA; v_gene: TRBV7-2; CDR3aa: CASTLGAQETQYF
d_gene: TRBD2; v_gene: TRBV9; CDR3aa: CASSPTSGTYEQYF
d_gene: NA; v_gene: TRBV5-1; CDR3aa: CASSLSQYTDTQYF
d_gene: NA; v_gene: TRBV28; CDR3aa: CASSGGGDQPQHF
d_gene: NA; v_gene: TRBV28; CDR3aa: CASSHDSTYEQYF
d_gene: NA; v_gene: TRBV21-1; CDR3aa: CASTRGRGSPLHF
d_gene: NA; v_gene: TRBV7-8; CDR3aa: CASSLARGLGEKLFF
d_gene: NA; v_gene: TRBV10-3; CDR3aa: CAAAGDLNQPQHF
d_gene: NA; v_gene: TRBV7-6; CDR3aa: CASSQGGREQYF
d_gene: NA; v_gene: TRBV28; CDR3aa: CASSLGAFPEQFF
d_gene: TRBD1; v_gene: TRBV15; CDR3aa: CATSRDRSYEQYF
d_gene: TRBD1; v_gene: TRBV5-4; CDR3aa: CASSSLGQATNEKLFF
d_gene: NA; v_gene: TRBV5-4; CDR3aa: CASSFTGSYGYTF
d_gene: NA; v_gene: TRBV5-8; CDR3aa: CARSPDRTRTNYGYTF
d_gene: TRBD1; v_gene: TRBV5-1; CDR3aa: CASSIGQVNTEAFF
d_gene: TRBD1; v_gene: TRBV30; CDR3aa: CAWSVQGANGYTF
d_gene: TRBD2; v_gene: TRBV6-6; CDR3aa: CASSPTSGTSYNEQFF
d_gene: NA; v_gene: TRBV5-6; CDR3aa: CASSPALTGELFF
d_gene: NA; v_gene: TRBV7-9; CDR3aa: CASSSRRNLSGNTIYF
d_gene: NA; v_gene: TRBV5-4; CDR3aa: CASSLDGNSPLHF
d_gene: NA; v_gene: TRBV2; CDR3aa: CASRRTVQETQYF
d_gene: NA; v_gene: TRBV6-5; CDR3aa: CASSRTRNQPQHF
d_gene: TRBD2; v_gene: TRBV5-6; CDR3aa: CASSSLGLEETQYF
d_gene: TRBD2; v_gene: TRBV5-1; CDR3aa: CASSGGLGMGNEQFF
d_gene: NA; v_gene: TRBV28; CDR3aa: CASSPVGSGANVLTF
d_gene: TRBD2; v_gene: TRBV29-1; CDR3aa: CSVEASGGIDNEQFF
d_gene: NA; v_gene: TRBV6-1; CDR3aa: CASSDYQGFNGELFF
d_gene: NA; v_gene: TRBV2; CDR3aa: CASSETSSLYNEQFF
d_gene: TRBD2; v_gene: TRBV5-6; CDR3aa: CASSLIAGELTDTQYF
d_gene: NA; v_gene: TRBV5-4; CDR3aa: CASSLDRENSPLHF
d_gene: NA; v_gene: TRBV7-9; CDR3aa: CASSRGWDIPYEQYF
d_gene: NA; v_gene: TRBV6-5; CDR3aa: CASSYDPTGSYGYTF
d_gene: TRBD2; v_gene: TRBV6-5; CDR3aa: CASSFSGTYEQYF
d_gene: NA; v_gene: TRBV30; CDR3aa: CAWSTYDNQPQHF
d_gene: NA; v_gene: TRBV18; CDR3aa: CASSPGVIKNTEAFF
d_gene: NA; v_gene: TRBV11-2; CDR3aa: CASSLVVGVETQYF
d_gene: TRBD1; v_gene: TRBV5-1; CDR3aa: CASSPTGTGTYEQYF
d_gene: NA; v_gene: TRBV18; CDR3aa: CASSPVSSVNTEAFF
d_gene: TRBD1; v_gene: TRBV19; CDR3aa: CASSWTGGTDTQYF
d_gene: TRBD1; v_gene: TRBV30; CDR3aa: CAWSGRGYGELFF
d_gene: TRBD1; v_gene: TRBV5-1; CDR3aa: CASSLMNNRGTGGYTF
d_gene: TRBD1; v_gene: TRBV5-1; CDR3aa: CASSPGTGDTGELFF
d_gene: TRBD1; v_gene: TRBV2; CDR3aa: CASSDTGGGTDTQYF
d_gene: TRBD2; v_gene: TRBV28; CDR3aa: CASSRASGSDEQFF
d_gene: TRBD1; v_gene: TRBV16; CDR3aa: CASSQSQGAGETQYF
d_gene: TRBD1; v_gene: TRBV30; CDR3aa: CAWDGQGVGQYF
d_gene: NA; v_gene: TRBV2; CDR3aa: CASSEWGQGTGANVLTF
d_gene: TRBD1; v_gene: TRBV6-6; CDR3aa: CASSYLGQDVNSPLHF
d_gene: NA; v_gene: TRBV7-9; CDR3aa: CASSASGQSYGYTF
d_gene: TRBD1; v_gene: TRBV28; CDR3aa: CASSQGQTNTEAFF
d_gene: NA; v_gene: TRBV7-9; CDR3aa: CASSLRRTPEWTGELFF